Given below is one T cell receptor beta chain in context. Its antigen remains unidentified. The sample originates from a study of PD-1 blockade in classical Hodgkin lymphoma. The sample's time point: cycle 4 day 1 (C4D1), after five to seven weeks of nivolumab. Autologous stem cell transplantation was followed by relapse in every patient, and brentuximab vedotin exposure varied. Under best response, outcomes were complete response, partial response or progressive disease. TCRdb keeps only in-frame clones here, not all; method: immunoSEQ multiplex PCR. In the table there are about 15,000 clones, about 71% of which are singletons. Study observations and caveats: As was reported, newly diagnosed patients showed lower baseline TCR diversity than healthy donors did. Prior to therapy, complete responders displayed diversity much like that of newly diagnosed patients.

Germline assignment: CDR1 DFQATT and CDR2 SNEGSKA (reference sequence). Trimming pared 7 bases from V and 6 bases from J, leaving 12 bases between. The CDR3 is 11 amino acids. V and J are TRBV20-1 and TRBJ2-5; D perhaps matches TRBD2 (6 bases). Material: peripheral blood mononuclear cells (PBMCs), obtained before the fourth cycle of nivolumab. The clonotype originates from a human donor with classical Hodgkin lymphoma. CDR3 sequence reads: CSEWAGKTQYF. The CDR3 DNA reads as TGCAGTGAATGGGCGGGGAAGACCCAGTACTTC.